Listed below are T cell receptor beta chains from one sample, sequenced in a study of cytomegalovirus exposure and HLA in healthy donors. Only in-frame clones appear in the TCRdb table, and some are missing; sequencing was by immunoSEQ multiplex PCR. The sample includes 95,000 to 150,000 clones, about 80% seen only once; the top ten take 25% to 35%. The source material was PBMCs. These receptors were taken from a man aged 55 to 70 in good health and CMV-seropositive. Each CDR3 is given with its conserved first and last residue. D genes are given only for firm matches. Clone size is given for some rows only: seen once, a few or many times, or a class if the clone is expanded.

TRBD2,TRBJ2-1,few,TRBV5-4,TGTGCCAGCAGCCCCGGGACTAGCGGGAGGAATGAGCAGTTCTTC,CASSPGTSGRNEQFF
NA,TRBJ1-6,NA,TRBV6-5,TGTGCCAGCAGTTACTCGACTCCGAGGGGGAAATCACCCCTCCACTTT,CASSYSTPRGKSPLHF
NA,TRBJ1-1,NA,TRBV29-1,TGCAGCGTTGCCGGGACACCTAACACTGAAGCTTTCTTT,CSVAGTPNTEAFF
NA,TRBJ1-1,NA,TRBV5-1,TGCGCCAGCAGCCCGGGGGGGGCTTGGAACACTGAAGCTTTCTTT,CASSPGGAWNTEAFF
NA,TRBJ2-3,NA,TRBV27,TGTGCCAGCCGGTTCGCAGATACGCAGTATTTT,CASRFADTQYF
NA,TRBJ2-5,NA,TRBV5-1,TGCGCCAGCAGCTTACAGGTCCAAGAGACCCAGTACTTC,CASSLQVQETQYF
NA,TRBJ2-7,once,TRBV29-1,TGCAGCGCTTCCGTGAGTGCTTCGCGGGGCGAGCAGTACTTC,CSASVSASRGEQYF
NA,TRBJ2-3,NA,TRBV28,TGTGCCAGCAGTTTGAGGCGGGGAGACACAGATACGCAGTATTTT,CASSLRRGDTDTQYF
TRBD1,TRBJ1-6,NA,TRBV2,TGTGCCAGCAGTGTTCAGGGGGCGGTAAATTCACCCCTCCACTTT,CASSVQGAVNSPLHF
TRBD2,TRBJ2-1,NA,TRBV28,TGTGCCAGCAGCCCAGCGGGAGGGCCATACAATGAGCAGTTCTTC,CASSPAGGPYNEQFF
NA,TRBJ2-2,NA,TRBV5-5,TGTGCCAGCAGCTACAGGGTTTCGAACACCGGGGAGCTGTTTTTT,CASSYRVSNTGELFF
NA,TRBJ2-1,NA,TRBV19,TGTGCCAGTAGTATTATTCAGGGGACCCAAACGAATGAGCAGTTCTTC,CASSIIQGTQTNEQFF
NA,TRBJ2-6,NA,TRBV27,TGTGCCAGCAGTTGGGGACAACACTCTGGGGCCAACGTCCTGACTTTC,CASSWGQHSGANVLTF
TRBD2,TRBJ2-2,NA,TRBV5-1,TGCGCCAGCAGCTTGGCAGCGGGATTTGGAGGCGGGGAGCTGTTTTTT,CASSLAAGFGGGELFF
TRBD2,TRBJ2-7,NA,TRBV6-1,TGTGCCAGCAGTGGCAGCGGGGCCCTCTGGTTCGAGCAGTACTTC,CASSGSGALWFEQYF
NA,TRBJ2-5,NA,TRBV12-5,TGTGCTAGTGGCACCCTGGCCGGGGGTTTATACTTC,CASGTLAGGLYF